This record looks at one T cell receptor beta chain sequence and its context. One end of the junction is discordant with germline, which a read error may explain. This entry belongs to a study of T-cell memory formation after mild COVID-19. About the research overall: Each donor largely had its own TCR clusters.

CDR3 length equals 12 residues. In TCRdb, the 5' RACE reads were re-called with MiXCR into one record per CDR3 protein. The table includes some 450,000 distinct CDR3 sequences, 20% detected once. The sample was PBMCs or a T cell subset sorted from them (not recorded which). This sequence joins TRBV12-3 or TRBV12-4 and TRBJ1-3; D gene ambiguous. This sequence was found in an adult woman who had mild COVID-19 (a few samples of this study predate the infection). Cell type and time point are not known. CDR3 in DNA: TGTGCCATAGAGGGCCTGGAGAACACAATATATTTT. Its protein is CAIEGLENTIYF.